This T cell receptor (beta chain) came from a study of blood T cells in healthy people across ages. Per individual sample, total RNA of at least 5.5 micrograms was extracted. The CDR3 loop spans 14 amino acids. Trimming left V 1 base short and J 2 bases short, with 7 bases between. The germline V gene encodes CDR1 LGHDT and CDR2 YNNKEL (reference sequence). With a J-beta primer mix and a sample-barcoded 5' primer, a second PCR ran roughly 6 to 12 cycles. TCRdb reprocessed the 5' RACE reads via MiXCR and lists one record per CDR3 protein. The repertoire holds 700,000 to 1,000,000 distinct CDR3 sequences, with around 42% as singletons.

The V gene is TRBV3-1, the J gene TRBJ2-3; D is uncertain. The receptor was derived from a man aged 60 to 69 in good health. The sample consisted of blood. CDR3 in DNA: TGTGCCAGCAGCCAAGGGGATTTCACAGATACGCAGTATTTT. Translation: CASSQGDFTDTQYF.